This T cell receptor beta chain was identified during a study of shared clonotypes between healthy human individuals. The data were produced by immunoSEQ multiplex PCR, yet TCRdb's version contains in-frame clones alone and is incomplete. The sample contains nearly 1 million clones, 70% to 85% of which appear only once. Germline V gene sequence: CDR1 SGHKS, CDR2 YYEKEE (reference sequence). V lost 3 bases, J lost 5 bases, and 7 bases stayed unmatched. CDR3 size: 14 residues. The sequenced sample consisted of memory CD4+ T cells sorted from blood. Stated subset: CD45RA-negative fraction. The source is a man in his late teens or twenties in good health. The genes are TRBV5-5 and TRBJ2-7; 8 positions agree with TRBD1. The CDR3 nucleotides are TGTGCCAGCAGCTCGCAGACAGGGGCGAACGAGCAGTACTTC. Its translation: CASSSQTGANEQYF.